This is a list of T cell receptor beta chains from one sample in a study of T cells in Graves' hyperthyroidism and ophthalmopathy. TCRdb re-derived calls from the multiplex PCR reads in MiXCR, one entry per CDR3 protein. In the table there are about half a million distinct CDR3 sequences, less than 25% of which are singletons. Sequences were obtained from blood. All receptors come from a man aged 18 to 29 with Graves' hyperthyroidism. CDR3s include the opening cysteine and the closing phenylalanine or tryptophan. A D gene is named only where the DNA matches it firmly. The size entry is marked missing in some rows and otherwise reads once, few, many or a size class.

size: many
J: TRBJ1-1
V: TRBV12-3/TRBV12-4
D: -
length: 15
DNA: TGTGCCAGCAGTCCCGGGGGGACCTTAGGGCGTGAAGCTTTCTTT
CDR3: CASSPGGTLGREAFF

size: many
J: TRBJ2-7
V: TRBV6-1
D: -
length: 16
DNA: TGTGCCAGCAGTGAAGCTACCGCGTACAGGGCCCACGAGCAGTACTTC
CDR3: CASSEATAYRAHEQYF

size: many
J: TRBJ2-7
V: TRBV7-8
D: -
length: 14
DNA: TGTGCCAGCAGCTTAGCTGGGAGGCGTTACGAGCAGTACTTC
CDR3: CASSLAGRRYEQYF

size: -
J: TRBJ2-7
V: TRBV12-3/TRBV12-4
D: -
length: 14
DNA: TGTGCCAGCAGTTTCGCTGAACGGGGCTACGAGCAGTACTTC
CDR3: CASSFAERGYEQYF

size: many
J: TRBJ2-7
V: TRBV18
D: -
length: 13
DNA: TGTGCCAGCTCACGGATGGACCTCTACGAGCAGTACTTC
CDR3: CASSRMDLYEQYF

size: -
J: TRBJ1-2
V: TRBV13
D: -
length: 15
DNA: TGTGCCAGCAGCCTCAGCTGGACAACTAACTATGGCTACACCTTC
CDR3: CASSLSWTTNYGYTF

size: many
J: TRBJ1-2
V: TRBV30
D: -
length: 14
DNA: TGTGCCTGGAGTGTAAAGCCAACCCCCAGGGATGGAACCTTC
CDR3: CAWSVKPTPRDGTF

size: few
J: TRBJ2-5
V: TRBV6-1
D: TRBD2
length: 15
DNA: TGTGCCAGCAGTGAAGCCGGGGGGGCACAAGAGACCCAGTACTTC
CDR3: CASSEAGGAQETQYF

size: many
J: TRBJ2-2
V: TRBV2
D: -
length: 12
DNA: TGTGCCAGCTTGGGCCTTCGGGGGGAGCTGTTTTTT
CDR3: CASLGLRGELFF

size: many
J: TRBJ1-1
V: TRBV7-2
D: -
length: 15
DNA: TGTGCCAGCAGCTTTGACTCGCGTTTGAACACTGAAGCTTTCTTT
CDR3: CASSFDSRLNTEAFF

size: many
J: TRBJ1-3
V: TRBV29-1
D: -
length: 13
DNA: TGCAGCGTTGGGGAACAGGCTGGAAACACCATATATTTT
CDR3: CSVGEQAGNTIYF

size: many
J: TRBJ1-5
V: TRBV28
D: -
length: 17
DNA: TGTGCCAGCACTCAACCTCTGTTAGAGGGTTTCAATCAGCCCCAGCATTTT
CDR3: CASTQPLLEGFNQPQHF

size: many
J: TRBJ2-5
V: TRBV7-6
D: -
length: 13
DNA: TGTGCCAGCAGCTTGGACGAAAGGCAGACCCAGTACTTC
CDR3: CASSLDERQTQYF

size: -
J: TRBJ2-5
V: TRBV7-8
D: TRBD2
length: 19
DNA: TGTGCCAGCAGCTTTATCCCCCCAGGACTAGCGGGGGGAAAAGAGACCCAGTACTTC
CDR3: CASSFIPPGLAGGKETQYF

size: many
J: TRBJ2-7
V: TRBV12-3/TRBV12-4
D: -
length: 16
DNA: TGTGCCAGCAGCTCCAGGATTGGGGGGCCGTCCTACGAGCAGTACTTC
CDR3: CASSSRIGGPSYEQYF

size: once
J: TRBJ1-2
V: TRBV12-3/TRBV12-4
D: -
length: 13
DNA: TGTGCCAGCAGGGTCGGTAGAGGTTATGGCTACACCTTC
CDR3: CASRVGRGYGYTF

size: many
J: TRBJ1-1
V: TRBV28
D: -
length: 14
DNA: TGTGCCAGCAGTCTCCCGGGCAGCTCCACTGAAGCTTTCTTT
CDR3: CASSLPGSSTEAFF

size: -
J: TRBJ2-5
V: TRBV6-1
D: TRBD2
length: 17
DNA: TGTGCCAGCGCATCTCGGCGGGGGGGAGGAAATAAAGAGACCCAGTACTTC
CDR3: CASASRRGGGNKETQYF

size: many
J: TRBJ1-2
V: TRBV27
D: -
length: 15
DNA: TGTGCCAGCAGTTCCCTACGACAGGAAAACTATGGCTACACCTTC
CDR3: CASSSLRQENYGYTF

size: -
J: TRBJ2-5
V: TRBV12-3/TRBV12-4
D: -
length: 14
DNA: TGTGCCAGCAGCTCGGACTATGAAGGAGAGACCCAGTACTTC
CDR3: CASSSDYEGETQYF

size: once
J: TRBJ2-5
V: TRBV12-3/TRBV12-4
D: -
length: 15
DNA: TGTGCCAGCAGGCGACAATACGAACCCGAAGAGACCCAGTACTTC
CDR3: CASRRQYEPEETQYF

size: many
J: TRBJ1-2
V: TRBV5-5
D: -
length: 12
DNA: TGTGCCAGCAGCTCGAATACGTGGAGCTACACCTTC
CDR3: CASSSNTWSYTF

size: once
J: TRBJ1-2
V: TRBV28
D: -
length: 12
DNA: TGTGCCAGCAGTCCTACACGGCTTGGCTACACCTTC
CDR3: CASSPTRLGYTF

size: -
J: TRBJ1-6
V: TRBV27
D: TRBD1
length: 17
DNA: TGTGCCAGCAGTTCCACCCCCTCCGGGACAGCTAATTCACCCCTCCACTTT
CDR3: CASSSTPSGTANSPLHF

size: -
J: TRBJ1-2
V: TRBV15
D: -
length: 12
DNA: TGTGCCACCAGCTCAGCGACCTATGGCTACACCTTC
CDR3: CATSSATYGYTF

size: many
J: TRBJ1-1
V: TRBV28
D: -
length: 15
DNA: TGTGCCAGCAGTTTTCAGTGGAACATGAACACTGAAGCTTTCTTT
CDR3: CASSFQWNMNTEAFF

size: many
J: TRBJ2-2
V: TRBV28
D: TRBD1
length: 15
DNA: TGTGCCAGCAGTTTCAGGGGGCGACGCACCGGGGAGCTGTTTTTT
CDR3: CASSFRGRRTGELFF

size: many
J: TRBJ1-2
V: TRBV27
D: TRBD1
length: 14
DNA: TGTGCCAGCAGTCCAATTCGATGGACAGGTGGCTACACCTTC
CDR3: CASSPIRWTGGYTF

size: many
J: TRBJ1-5
V: TRBV10-3
D: -
length: 15
DNA: TGTGCCATCAGTGAGTCGGGGGGCAGGGCCCAGCCCCAGCATTTT
CDR3: CAISESGGRAQPQHF

size: many
J: TRBJ1-5
V: TRBV29-1
D: -
length: 14
DNA: TGCAGCGTTGCAGGACAGAATAAAGATCAGCCCCAGCATTTT
CDR3: CSVAGQNKDQPQHF

size: many
J: TRBJ1-5
V: TRBV28
D: -
length: 14
DNA: TGTGCCAGCAGTGGTATCGCGAACAATCAGCCCCAGCATTTT
CDR3: CASSGIANNQPQHF

size: -
J: TRBJ2-7
V: TRBV12-3/TRBV12-4
D: -
length: 19
DNA: TGTGCCAGCAGTTTTCGTGGAGTGGGCGTATTCGCCGGGCCCTACGAGCAGTACTTC
CDR3: CASSFRGVGVFAGPYEQYF

size: many
J: TRBJ1-2
V: TRBV6-2/TRBV6-3
D: TRBD1
length: 18
DNA: TGTGCCAGCAGTTACTCCCGGTGGGGACAGGGATACGGTTCTGGCTACACCTTC
CDR3: CASSYSRWGQGYGSGYTF

size: few
J: TRBJ2-7
V: TRBV3-1
D: TRBD1
length: 15
DNA: TGTGCCAGCAGTCCTTCCGGGACAGTGCCCTACGAGCAGTACTTC
CDR3: CASSPSGTVPYEQYF

size: many
J: TRBJ1-5
V: TRBV12-3/TRBV12-4
D: -
length: 12
DNA: TGTGCCAGCAGCGATAGCAATCAGCCCCAGCATTTT
CDR3: CASSDSNQPQHF

size: -
J: TRBJ2-2
V: TRBV25-1
D: TRBD1
length: 15
DNA: TGTGCCAGCAGTGAGCCGGGACAGGGAACCGGGGAGCTGTTTTTT
CDR3: CASSEPGQGTGELFF

size: -
J: TRBJ2-5
V: TRBV9
D: TRBD2
length: 14
DNA: TGTGCCAGCAGCGTAGCGGAGCGGGGAGAGACCCAGTACTTC
CDR3: CASSVAERGETQYF

size: -
J: TRBJ2-5
V: TRBV4-1
D: -
length: 13
DNA: TGCGCCAGCAGCCAAGACAACCAAGAGACCCAGTACTTC
CDR3: CASSQDNQETQYF

size: many
J: TRBJ2-7
V: TRBV6-1
D: -
length: 13
DNA: TGTGCCGGCAGGGTTGACAGCTCCTACGAGCAGTACTTC
CDR3: CAGRVDSSYEQYF

size: few
J: TRBJ1-2
V: TRBV6-5
D: TRBD1
length: 16
DNA: TGTGCCAGCAGTTACCGGGGGACAGGGGAGCCTTATGGCTACACCTTC
CDR3: CASSYRGTGEPYGYTF

size: -
J: TRBJ2-2
V: TRBV7-3
D: TRBD2
length: 18
DNA: TGTGCCAGCAGCTTAACCTTCGCTGGTAGCGGGACCACCGGGGAGCTGTTTTTT
CDR3: CASSLTFAGSGTTGELFF

size: many
J: TRBJ1-3
V: TRBV25-1
D: -
length: 15
DNA: TGTGCCAGCAGTGCAGGACTAATCTCTGGAAACACCATATATTTT
CDR3: CASSAGLISGNTIYF

size: few
J: TRBJ2-5
V: TRBV24-1
D: TRBD1
length: 16
DNA: TGTGCCACCAGTGATGCTGCCCGGACAGGGGTGGAGACCCAGTACTTC
CDR3: CATSDAARTGVETQYF

size: many
J: TRBJ2-7
V: TRBV20-1
D: TRBD1
length: 16
DNA: TGCAGTGCTAGAGAGGAGTTGACAGGGGGCTTGTACGAGCAGTACTTC
CDR3: CSAREELTGGLYEQYF

size: many
J: TRBJ2-2
V: TRBV5-6
D: -
length: 13
DNA: TGTGCCAGCAGCAAAACCTTCACCGGGGAGCTGTTTTTT
CDR3: CASSKTFTGELFF

size: -
J: TRBJ1-2
V: TRBV13
D: -
length: 16
DNA: TGTGCCAGCAGCTCTTCCGGGCCGGGGGCGAACTATGGCTACACCTTC
CDR3: CASSSSGPGANYGYTF

size: many
J: TRBJ2-7
V: TRBV20-1
D: -
length: 15
DNA: TGCAGTGCCGGGGACGGTGGGGGAGTTCCCTACGAGCAGTACTTC
CDR3: CSAGDGGGVPYEQYF

size: once
J: TRBJ2-7
V: TRBV15
D: TRBD2
length: 15
DNA: TGTGCCACCAGCAGAGATCTAGCGGACCTCTACGAGCAGTACTTC
CDR3: CATSRDLADLYEQYF

size: many
J: TRBJ2-2
V: TRBV5-1
D: -
length: 14
DNA: TGCGCCAGCAGCACAAGCGGGAACACCGGGGAGCTGTTTTTT
CDR3: CASSTSGNTGELFF

size: -
J: TRBJ1-2
V: TRBV3-1
D: -
length: 14
DNA: TGTGCCAGCAGCCCGCGCGGGGGAGCCTATGGCTACACCTTC
CDR3: CASSPRGGAYGYTF

size: many
J: TRBJ1-1
V: TRBV28
D: -
length: 12
DNA: TGTGCCAGCTCCTCGACCAGCACTGAAGCTTTCTTT
CDR3: CASSSTSTEAFF

size: many
J: TRBJ2-7
V: TRBV7-9
D: TRBD1
length: 13
DNA: TGTGCCAGCAGAGCGACAGGGTCCTACGAGCAGTACTTC
CDR3: CASRATGSYEQYF

size: -
J: TRBJ2-7
V: TRBV28
D: TRBD1
length: 18
DNA: TGTGCCAGCAGTTTAACAGGGGGGTTCCCCACGCTGGGGTACGAGCAGTACTTC
CDR3: CASSLTGGFPTLGYEQYF

size: -
J: TRBJ1-1
V: TRBV11-2
D: -
length: 15
DNA: TGTGCCAGCAGCTTAGATAGGGGCCCGAACACTGAAGCTTTCTTT
CDR3: CASSLDRGPNTEAFF

size: few
J: TRBJ1-2
V: TRBV5-1
D: -
length: 16
DNA: TGCGCCAGCAGCTTGGGTGACGCCAGGAGGAACTATGGCTACACCTTC
CDR3: CASSLGDARRNYGYTF

size: many
J: TRBJ2-7
V: TRBV28
D: -
length: 13
DNA: TGTGCCAGCAGCCCCCGCGACTCCTACGAGCAGTACTTC
CDR3: CASSPRDSYEQYF

size: many
J: TRBJ2-5
V: TRBV4-2
D: -
length: 16
DNA: TGTGCCAGCAGCCAAGGGGTCGGCGGGGGCCAGGAGACCCAGTACTTC
CDR3: CASSQGVGGGQETQYF

size: once
J: TRBJ1-1
V: TRBV19
D: -
length: 15
DNA: TGTGCCAGTCAGTATGCGGGAGGGAGGAACACTGAAGCTTTCTTT
CDR3: CASQYAGGRNTEAFF

size: many
J: TRBJ2-5
V: TRBV12-3/TRBV12-4
D: -
length: 15
DNA: TGTGCCAGCAGTTTCGGTGGGGGGGCCGGTAAGACCCAGTACTTC
CDR3: CASSFGGGAGKTQYF

size: few
J: TRBJ1-6
V: TRBV20-1
D: -
length: 13
DNA: TGCAGTGCCCGCCGGGACGCTAATTCACCCCTCCACTTT
CDR3: CSARRDANSPLHF